These 7 T cell receptor beta chains came from one sample sequenced in a study of T cell repertoires in cytomegalovirus infection (dated by TCRdb to the late 2010s). These receptors have no known antigen. Per the publication, the treatment or condition label means: in vitro stimulation with specific CMV peptide epitopes to enrich CMV-specific T cells. Sequencing instrument: Illumina HiSeq 1500. TCRdb reanalyzed the raw reads on its own, using fastp at Q25 for trimming and MiXCR for clone calling, and kept in-frame beta chains. When rows share a CDR3 protein, they turn into one entry using the most common DNA and genes. This sample holds some 700,000 distinct CDR3 sequences; 30% to 40% were observed only once. Over 15% of the sample goes to the ten largest clones. Sequenced material: cultured PBMCs, taken from culture after CMV antigen stimulation. These receptors all come from a human donor in good health (CMV status not recorded). Some clones in this sample may be carry-over from other donors' samples.

This clonotype was found a few times. The V gene is TRBV3-1, the J gene TRBJ1-6; D possibly corresponds to TRBD1 (6 bases). The CDR3 is 14 amino acids. CDR1 is LGHDT and CDR2 is YNNKEL in the germline V gene (reference sequence). Trimming removed 6 bases at V and 10 bases at J, with 16 bases between. The CDR3 is CASSPTQGGSPLHF. In DNA, the CDR3 is TGTGCCAGCAGTCCCACACAGGGCGGCTCACCCCTCCACTTT.

This clonotype was detected a few times. The rearrangement links TRBV7-6 to TRBJ1-1; D uncertain. The CDR3 loop spans 15 amino acids. V lost 0 bases and J lost 1, with 9 bases in between. Germline V gene sequence: CDR1 SGHVS, CDR2 FNYEAQ. The CDR3 DNA follows: TGTGCCAGCAGCTTAGCCCCGGACGAGAACACTGAAGCTTTCTTT. Amino acids: CASSLAPDENTEAFF.

This clonotype was observed a few times. V and J are TRBV6-2 or TRBV6-3 and TRBJ2-1; D possibly corresponds to TRBD1 (5 bases). There are 15 residues in the CDR3. Germline V CDR1 and CDR2: MNHEY, SVGEGT. Trimming cost V 2 bases and J 0 bases, with 8 bases left between them. CDR3 in DNA: TGTGCCAGCAGTTACATAGGGGTCTCCTACAATGAGCAGTTCTTC. It encodes CASSYIGVSYNEQFF.

This clonotype was counted between two and nine times. V usage is TRBV7-2 and J usage is TRBJ2-7, with TRBD1 matching over 9 bases. The CDR3 is made up of 14 amino acids. The germline V gene encodes CDR1 SGHTA and CDR2 FQGNSA. Unmatched junction bases numbered 7, after V lost 4 bases and J lost 6 bases. The CDR3 loop reads CASSSRQGDVEQYF. The CDR3 DNA reads TGTGCCAGCAGCTCCCGACAGGGGGATGTCGAGCAGTACTTC.

This clonotype was recorded at least ten times. The genes are TRBV7-2 and TRBJ2-2; D call uncertain. CDR3 length: 15 amino acids. The V end lost 0 bases, the J end lost 4 bases, and 9 bases lay between the germline ends. Germline values: CDR1 SGHTA, CDR2 FQGNSA. In nucleotides, the CDR3 is TGTGCCAGCAGCTTAGCAGGGTTGGGCACCGGGGAGCTGTTTTTT. This sequence encodes CASSLAGLGTGELFF.

There are a few counts of this clonotype. The J gene is TRBJ2-3, the V gene TRBV23-1; 10 bases are a match to TRBD1. TRBV23-1 is annotated as an ORF whose role is uncertain. This CDR3 has 19 residues. J gave up 2 bases and V 7 bases, and 18 bases lay outside the gene matches. The DNA of the CDR3 is TGCGCCAGCACCGCAAATCGGGACAGGGGACGAATTACCACAGATACGCAGTATTTT. As protein: CASTANRDRGRITTDTQYF.

V is TRBV19 and J is TRBJ1-4, with D tentatively TRBD1 (5 bases). The length of the CDR3 is 14 residues. In germline, CDR1 is LNHDA, CDR2 SQIVND (reference sequence). The V end lost 6 bases, the J end lost 7 bases, and 15 bases lay between the germline ends. CDR3 region: CASRAGLWSEKLFF. CDR3 DNA sequence: TGTGCCAGTAGAGCGGGACTTTGGAGTGAAAAACTGTTTTTT.